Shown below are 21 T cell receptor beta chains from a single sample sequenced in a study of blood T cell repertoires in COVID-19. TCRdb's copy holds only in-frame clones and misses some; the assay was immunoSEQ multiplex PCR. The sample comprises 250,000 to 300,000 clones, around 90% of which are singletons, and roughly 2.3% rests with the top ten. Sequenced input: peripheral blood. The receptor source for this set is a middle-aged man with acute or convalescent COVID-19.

The CDR3 reads CASSRLLAGNTGELFF. The CDR3 DNA sequence: TGTGCCAGCAGCCGCCTGTTAGCGGGGAACACCGGGGAGCTGTTTTTT. The chain is built from TRBV11-2 and TRBJ2-2; 7 bases fit TRBD2. J lost 1 base, V lost 5 bases, and 7 bases had no gene match. The germline V gene has CDR1 SGHAT and CDR2 FQNNGV. The CDR3 is 16 amino acids.

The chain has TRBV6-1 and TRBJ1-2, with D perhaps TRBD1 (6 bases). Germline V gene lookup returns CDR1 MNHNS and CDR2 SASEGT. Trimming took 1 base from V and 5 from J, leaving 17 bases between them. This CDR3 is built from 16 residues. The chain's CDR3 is CASSEVMGATHYGYTF. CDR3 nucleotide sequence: TGTGCCAGCAGTGAAGTGATGGGGGCGACCCATTATGGCTACACCTTC.

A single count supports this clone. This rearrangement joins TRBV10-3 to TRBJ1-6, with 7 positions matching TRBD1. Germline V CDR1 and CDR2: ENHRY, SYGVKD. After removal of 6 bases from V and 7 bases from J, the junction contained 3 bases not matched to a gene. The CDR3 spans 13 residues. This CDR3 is CAIRTGPNSPLHF. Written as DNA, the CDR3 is TGTGCCATCAGGACAGGGCCCAATTCACCCCTCCACTTT.

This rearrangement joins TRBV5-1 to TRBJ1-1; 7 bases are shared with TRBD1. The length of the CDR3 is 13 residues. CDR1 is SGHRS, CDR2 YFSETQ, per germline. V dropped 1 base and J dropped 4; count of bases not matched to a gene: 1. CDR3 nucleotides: TGCGCCAGCAGCTTGACAGGGGCCACTGAAGCTTTCTTT. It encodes CASSLTGATEAFF.

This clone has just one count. The DNA of the CDR3 is TGTGCCAGCAGCCCTACGAGTGAAGTTCTTTATGGCTACACCTTC. It translates to CASSPTSEVLYGYTF. J is TRBJ1-2 and V is TRBV2, with no clear D. This CDR3 is built from 15 residues. Germline CDR1 and CDR2: SNHLY and FYNNEI. Trimming shortened V by 6 bases and J by 5 bases, and 19 bases separated the two germline ends.

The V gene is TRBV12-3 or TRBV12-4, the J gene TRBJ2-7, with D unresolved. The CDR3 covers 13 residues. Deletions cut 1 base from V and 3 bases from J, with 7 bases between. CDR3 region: CASSLDSFYEQYF. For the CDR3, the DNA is TGTGCCAGCAGTTTAGACAGTTTCTACGAGCAGTACTTC.

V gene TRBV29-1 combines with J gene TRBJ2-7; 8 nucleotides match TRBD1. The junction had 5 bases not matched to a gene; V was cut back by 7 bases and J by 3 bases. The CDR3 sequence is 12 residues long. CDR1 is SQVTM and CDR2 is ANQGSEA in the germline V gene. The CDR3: CSAATGGYEQYF. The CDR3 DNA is TGCAGCGCGGCTACAGGGGGCTACGAGCAGTACTTC.

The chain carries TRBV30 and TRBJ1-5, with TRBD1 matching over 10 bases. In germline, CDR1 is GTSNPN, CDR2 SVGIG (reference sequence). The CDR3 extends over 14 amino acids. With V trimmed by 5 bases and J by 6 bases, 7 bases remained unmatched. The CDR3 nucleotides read TGTGCCTGGGACAGGGGGCAAGAGTCTCAGCCCCAGCATTTT. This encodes CAWDRGQESQPQHF.

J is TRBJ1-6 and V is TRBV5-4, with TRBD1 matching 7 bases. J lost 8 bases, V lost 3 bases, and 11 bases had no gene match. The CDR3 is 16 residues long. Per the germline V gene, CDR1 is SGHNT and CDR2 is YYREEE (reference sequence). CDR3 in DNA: TGTGCCAGCAGCTCTACAGGGGACGGACTACATTCACCCCTCCACTTT. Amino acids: CASSSTGDGLHSPLHF.

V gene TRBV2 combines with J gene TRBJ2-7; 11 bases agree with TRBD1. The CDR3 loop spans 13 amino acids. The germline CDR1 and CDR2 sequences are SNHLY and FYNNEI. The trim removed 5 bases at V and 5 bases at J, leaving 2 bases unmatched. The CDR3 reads CASSPGQGDEQYF. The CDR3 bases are TGTGCCAGCAGTCCGGGACAGGGGGACGAGCAGTACTTC.

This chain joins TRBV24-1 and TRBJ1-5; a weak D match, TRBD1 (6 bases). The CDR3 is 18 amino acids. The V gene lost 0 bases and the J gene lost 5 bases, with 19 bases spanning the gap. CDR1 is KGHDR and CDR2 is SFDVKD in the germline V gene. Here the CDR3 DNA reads TGTGCCACCAGTGATTTGGGGCTTACAGGGATCAGGGATCAGCCCCAGCATTTT. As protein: CATSDLGLTGIRDQPQHF.

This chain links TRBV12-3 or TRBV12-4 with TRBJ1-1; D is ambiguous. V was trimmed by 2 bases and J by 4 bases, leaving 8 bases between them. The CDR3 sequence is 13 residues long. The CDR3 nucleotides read TGTGCCAGCAGTTTACCCCCTCGCACTGAAGCTTTCTTT. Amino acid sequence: CASSLPPRTEAFF.

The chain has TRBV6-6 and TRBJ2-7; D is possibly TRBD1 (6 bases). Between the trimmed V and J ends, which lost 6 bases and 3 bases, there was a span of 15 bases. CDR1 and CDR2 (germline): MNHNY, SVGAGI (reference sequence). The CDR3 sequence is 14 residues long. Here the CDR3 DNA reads TGTGCCAGCAGAGACGGGACACTAAACTACGAGCAGTACTTC. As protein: CASRDGTLNYEQYF.

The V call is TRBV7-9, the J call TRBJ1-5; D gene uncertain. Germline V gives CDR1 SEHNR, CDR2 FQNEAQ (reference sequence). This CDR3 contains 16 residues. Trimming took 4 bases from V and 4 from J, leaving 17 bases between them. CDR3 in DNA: TGTGCCAGCAGCTCAGACTGGGTTCAGCCGAATCAGCCCCAGCATTTT. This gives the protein CASSSDWVQPNQPQHF. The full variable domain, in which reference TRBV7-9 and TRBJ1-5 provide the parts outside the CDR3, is DTGVSQNPRHKITKRGQNVTFRCDPISEHNRLYWYRQTLGQGPEFLTYFQNEAQLEKSRLLSDRFSAERPKGSFSTLEIQRTEQGDSAMYLCASSSDWVQPNQPQHFGDGTRLSIL.

The CDR3 spells CASSYPTAGQWQPQHF. CDR3 nucleotides: TGTGCCAGCAGTTACCCCACGGCAGGACAGTGGCAGCCCCAGCATTTT. J is TRBJ1-5 and V is TRBV6-5, with a tentative D call TRBD1 (6 bases). The ends were cut back, 2 bases at V and 7 bases at J, with 18 bases in the middle. CDR3 length: 16 amino acids. Germline assignment: CDR1 MNHEY and CDR2 SVGAGI.

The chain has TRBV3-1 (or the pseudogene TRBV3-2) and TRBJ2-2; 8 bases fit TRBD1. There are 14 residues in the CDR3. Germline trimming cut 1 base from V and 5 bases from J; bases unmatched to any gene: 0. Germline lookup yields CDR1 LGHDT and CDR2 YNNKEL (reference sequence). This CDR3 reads CASSQGTGTGELFF. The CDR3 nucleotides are TGTGCCAGCAGCCAAGGGACAGGGACCGGGGAGCTGTTTTTT.

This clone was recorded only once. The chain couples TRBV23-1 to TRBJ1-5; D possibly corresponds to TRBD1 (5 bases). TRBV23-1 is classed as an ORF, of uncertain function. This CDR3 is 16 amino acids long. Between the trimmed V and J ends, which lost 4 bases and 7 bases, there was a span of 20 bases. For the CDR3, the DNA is TGCGCCAGCAGTCCCCTGGGGGGGGGAGCAGGCCAGCCCCAGCATTTT. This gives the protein CASSPLGGGAGQPQHF.

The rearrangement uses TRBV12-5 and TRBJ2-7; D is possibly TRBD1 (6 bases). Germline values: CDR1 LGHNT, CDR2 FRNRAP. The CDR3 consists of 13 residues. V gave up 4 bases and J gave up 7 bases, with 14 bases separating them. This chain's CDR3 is CASGSQQGGEQYF. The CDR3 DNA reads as TGTGCTAGTGGTTCACAACAGGGTGGTGAGCAGTACTTC.

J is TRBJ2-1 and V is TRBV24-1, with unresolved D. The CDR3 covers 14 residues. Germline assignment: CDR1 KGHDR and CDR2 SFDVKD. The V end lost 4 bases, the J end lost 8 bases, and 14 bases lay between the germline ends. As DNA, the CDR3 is TGTGCCACCAGTGACAGGATAGTAGGCGATGAGCAGTTCTTC. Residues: CATSDRIVGDEQFF.

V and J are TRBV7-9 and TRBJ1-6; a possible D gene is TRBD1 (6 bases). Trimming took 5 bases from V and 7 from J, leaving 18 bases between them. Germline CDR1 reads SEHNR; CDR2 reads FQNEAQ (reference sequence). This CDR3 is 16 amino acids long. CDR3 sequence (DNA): TGTGCCAGCAGCACCCTAGGACAGACTCTGAATTCACCCCTCCACTTT. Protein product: CASSTLGQTLNSPLHF.

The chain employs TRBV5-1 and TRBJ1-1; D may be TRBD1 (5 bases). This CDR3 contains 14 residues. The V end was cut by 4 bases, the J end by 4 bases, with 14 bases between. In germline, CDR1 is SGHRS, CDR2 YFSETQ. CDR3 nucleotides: TGCGCCAGCAGCCCCCCCGGGGGTGGCACTGAAGCTTTCTTT. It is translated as CASSPPGGGTEAFF. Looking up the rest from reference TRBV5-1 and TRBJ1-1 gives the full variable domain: KAGVTQTPRYLIKTRGQQVTLSCSPISGHRSVSWYQQTPGQGLQFLFEYFSETQRNKGNFPGRFSGRQFSNSRSEMNVSTLELGDSALYLCASSPPGGGTEAFFGQGTRLTVV.